The 5 T cell receptor beta chains given below trace back to one sample, sequenced in a study of T cell changes during pregnancy in multiple sclerosis. Here immunoSEQ multiplex PCR was the method, and the copy in TCRdb shows in-frame clones only, minus some. Among roughly 18,000 clones, over 70% were seen once, and the ten largest hold roughly 5.1%. The material sequenced was CD8+ T cells from peripheral blood mononuclear cells, taken after pregnancy. These receptor sequences come from a female donor in good health, enrolled as a control in a pregnancy study.

The CDR3 sequence is CASSQGTGRTDGYTF. CDR3 nucleotides: TGCGCCAGCAGCCAAGGGACAGGGCGGACGGACGGCTACACCTTC. The chain employs TRBV4-3 and TRBJ1-2, with 8 bases fitting TRBD1. The germline gives CDR1 LGHNA, CDR2 YSLEER. The V segment lost 1 base and the J segment 8 bases; nucleotides outside the gene matches: 9. The CDR3 contains 15 residues.

The rearrangement joins TRBV6-1 to TRBJ1-3; D gene ambiguous. CDR1 is MNHNS, CDR2 SASEGT, per germline. Trimming stripped 1 base from V and 0 bases from J, with 7 bases between. The CDR3 extends over 15 amino acids. The CDR3 DNA follows: TGTGCCAGCAGTGAAGGCGTTTCCTCTGGAAACACCATATATTTT. This gives the protein CASSEGVSSGNTIYF.

Only a few counts were recorded for this clone. The gene calls are TRBV6-1 and TRBJ2-7; 7 bases align to TRBD1. The CDR3 is 13 residues long. V gave up 7 bases and J gave up 6 bases; unmatched junction bases: 9. Looked up from germline, CDR1 is MNHNS and CDR2 is SASEGT. The CDR3 DNA sequence: TGTGCCAGCACCCTGACAGGGCCTAGCGAGCAGTACTTC. Amino acids: CASTLTGPSEQYF.

The chain links TRBV5-4 to TRBJ1-1; TRBD1 agrees at 8 bases. Germline loops: CDR1 SGHNT, CDR2 YYREEE (reference sequence). The V gene end was trimmed by 0 bases and the J gene end by 4 bases; junction bases not matched to a gene: 5. The CDR3 is made up of 15 amino acids. CDR3 DNA: TGTGCCAGCAGCTTGGACTTACAGGGGGGCACTGAAGCTTTCTTT. This sequence encodes CASSLDLQGGTEAFF.

This clone showed up just a few times. The J gene is TRBJ1-2, the V gene TRBV4-3, with D maybe TRBD1 (5 bases). Germline V gives CDR1 LGHNA, CDR2 YSLEER. The germline V and J ends were trimmed by 0 bases and 4 bases, with 9 bases remaining between them. This CDR3 spans 14 amino acids. In DNA form, the CDR3 reads TGCGCCAGCAGCCAAGAAACACAGGCCTATGGCTACACCTTC. This sequence encodes CASSQETQAYGYTF.